This T cell receptor beta chain appears in the sequencing data of a study of CD8+CD57+ T cells in acquired aplastic anemia. Study-wide context: Each DNA sample taken from sorted CD4+ and CD8+ cells came to around 3.4 ug on average.

Study-level findings and limits: Patients and controls shared 25 to 30 CD8+ CDR3 sequences.

Researchers used genomic DNA as the template to profile TCR beta VDJ and CDR3. Using its own MiXCR run on the reads, TCRdb lists one record per CDR3 protein. The table has about 400,000 distinct CDR3 sequences, around 68% seen once. CDR3 size: 15 residues. CDR1 and CDR2 (germline): LNHDA, SQIVND (reference sequence). V gave up 1 base and J gave up 1 base; unmatched junction bases: 0. This clonotype was counted a few times. Its antigen is as yet unknown. Sequenced input: sorted CD4+, CD8+, or CD8+CD57+ T cells (not recorded which) from PBMCs. This TCR was sampled from a human donor in good health, serving as a control. The V and J genes are TRBV19 and TRBJ2-2; 7 positions agree with TRBD1. CDR3: CASSIGQGNTGELFF. The CDR3 DNA follows: TGTGCCAGTAGTATAGGACAGGGGAACACCGGGGAGCTGTTTTTT.